The 14 T cell receptor beta chains below were found in one sample sequenced in a study of T cell changes during pregnancy in multiple sclerosis. The assay was immunoSEQ multiplex PCR, and TCRdb's table has in-frame clones only and misses some. The table includes fewer than 80,000 clones, around 94% detected once. The source was CD4+ T cells from peripheral blood mononuclear cells, collected after pregnancy. The receptor source for this set is a female donor with multiple sclerosis, enrolled in a pregnancy study.

The V call is TRBV19, the J call TRBJ1-3; TRBD1 matches at 7 bases. Germline V gives CDR1 LNHDA, CDR2 SQIVND (reference sequence). Trimming removed 5 bases from V and 5 bases from J; junction bases left unmatched: 6. The CDR3 contains 14 residues. The DNA of the CDR3 is TGTGCCAGTAGTGAACAGGGGAAGAGAAACACCATATATTTT. Protein product: CASSEQGKRNTIYF.

The V gene is TRBV5-1, the J gene TRBJ2-5, with D tentatively TRBD2 (5 bases). The CDR3 contains 14 residues. Germline lookup yields CDR1 SGHRS and CDR2 YFSETQ. V lost 4 bases and J lost 7, with 17 bases in between. This CDR3 is CASSDPTGSPTQYF. Here the CDR3 DNA reads TGCGCCAGCAGCGACCCCACGGGGTCCCCGACCCAGTACTTC.

This chain links TRBV6-6 with TRBJ2-7; TRBD1 matches at 8 bases. Trimming at V came to 1 base and at J to 6 bases, leaving 11 bases not matched to a gene. CDR3 length equals 16 residues. Germline V CDR1 and CDR2: MNHNY, SVGAGI (reference sequence). The CDR3 region has the DNA TGTGCCAGCAGTTACTGTACCGGGACAGGACTATGCGAGCAGTACTTC. Its translation: CASSYCTGTGLCEQYF.

The chain recombines TRBV5-6 with TRBJ2-3; 8 bases match TRBD1. This CDR3 region has 15 residues. V gave up 4 bases and J gave up 2 bases; unmatched junction bases: 6. Germline V CDR1 and CDR2: SGHDT, YYEEEE. CDR3 loop: CASSRYRGNTDTQYF. CDR3 sequence (DNA): TGTGCCAGCAGCCGCTACAGGGGGAACACAGATACGCAGTATTTT.

The chain is built from TRBV4-1 and TRBJ2-7; 7 bases are shared with TRBD1. With V trimmed by 0 bases and J by 4 bases, 9 bases remained unmatched. CDR3 length: 16 residues. Germline V gene lookup returns CDR1 MGHRA and CDR2 YSYEKL. CDR3 protein: CASSQDSTGFPYEQYF. In nucleotides, the CDR3 is TGCGCCAGCAGCCAAGATTCGACAGGGTTTCCTTACGAGCAGTACTTC.

The chain carries TRBV30 and TRBJ1-2, with D possibly being TRBD1 (5 bases). Germline V gene data show CDR1 as GTSNPN and CDR2 as SVGIG (reference sequence). The CDR3 runs to 14 residues. Trimming removed 2 bases at V and 4 bases at J, with 14 bases between. DNA of the CDR3: TGTGCCTGGAGTCAACCGGCCCAGGGCTATGGCTACACCTTC. Encoded protein: CAWSQPAQGYGYTF.

The CDR3 nucleotides are TGTGCCAGCAGTGAACGGGTGGAATATCCAACCTCCTATGGCTACACCTTC. It encodes CASSERVEYPTSYGYTF. This chain joins TRBV6-1 and TRBJ1-2; D not resolved. The CDR3 is 17 amino acids. CDR1 MNHNS and CDR2 SASEGT come from the germline V gene. Trimming took 2 bases from V and 4 from J, leaving 20 bases between them.

This chain links TRBV29-1 with TRBJ2-3; D unclear. From germline, CDR1 is SQVTM and CDR2 ANQGSEA. The CDR3 is 14 residues long. V gave up 8 bases and J gave up 0 bases, with 15 bases separating them. The CDR3 protein is CSSISRTSTDTQYF. For the CDR3, the DNA is TGCAGCTCTATAAGCCGAACTAGCACAGATACGCAGTATTTT.

This clone was found a few times. J is TRBJ2-7 and V is TRBV6-5; 7 bases align to TRBD2. Germline V CDR1 and CDR2: MNHEY, SVGAGI. Germline trimming cut 9 bases from V and 0 bases from J; bases unmatched to any gene: 5. This CDR3 is built from 13 residues. CDR3 protein: CASAGTISYEQYF. In DNA, the CDR3 is TGTGCCAGTGCCGGGACTATCTCCTACGAGCAGTACTTC.

The chain carries TRBV6-6 and TRBJ2-7; 12 bases fit TRBD2. The CDR3 loop spans 14 amino acids. V dropped 4 bases and J dropped 7; count of bases not matched to a gene: 5. Germline CDR1 MNHNY, CDR2 SVGAGI (reference sequence). CDR3: CASSSLAGGQEQYF. The CDR3 DNA reads as TGTGCCAGCAGTTCTCTAGCGGGAGGGCAAGAGCAGTACTTC.

The CDR3 here is CATIEGLAGGIYEQYF. CDR3 nucleotides: TGTGCCACAATAGAGGGACTAGCGGGGGGGATCTACGAGCAGTACTTC. The chain combines TRBV27 with TRBJ2-5, with 16 bases aligning to TRBD2. The J call may be wrong; the DNA end is better matched by TRBJ2-7. The CDR3 spans 16 residues. Germline CDR1 MNHEY, CDR2 SMNVEV (reference sequence).

This clone was counted once. The chain has TRBV6-1 and TRBJ2-1, with D tentatively TRBD1 (5 bases). The CDR3 contains 17 residues. Trimming cost V 1 base and J 8 bases, with 21 bases left between them. The germline V gene encodes CDR1 MNHNS and CDR2 SASEGT. Written as DNA, the CDR3 is TGTGCCAGCAGTGAAGAGGGGATTAGTAAAGTGTCGGATGAGCAGTTCTTC. Its protein is CASSEEGISKVSDEQFF.

This clone showed up just once. The chain combines TRBV28 with TRBJ1-1; possible D gene TRBD1, 5 bases. The CDR3 is 14 amino acids. The germline V gene encodes CDR1 MDHEN and CDR2 SYDVKM. V lost 2 bases, J lost 4 bases, and 11 bases lay in between. CDR3 DNA sequence: TGTGCCAGCAGTTTAGGACATATGGGCACTGAAGCTTTCTTT. Protein: CASSLGHMGTEAFF. Supplemented by reference TRBV28 and TRBJ1-1, the full variable domain reads DVKVTQSSRYLVKRTGEKVFLECVQDMDHENMFWYRQDPGLGLRLIYFSYDVKMKEKGDIPEGYSVSREKKERFSLILESASTNQTSMYLCASSLGHMGTEAFFGQGTRLTVV.

Only one count was recorded for this clone. The V call is TRBV5-6, the J call TRBJ2-5, with D hard to call. The V gene's germline CDR1 is SGHDT and CDR2 YYEEEE. V was trimmed by 0 bases and J by 3 bases, leaving 9 bases between them. The CDR3 totals 14 residues. CDR3 nucleotide sequence: TGTGCCAGCAGCTTGGTCTCCGTAAAAGAGACCCAGTACTTC. This codes for CASSLVSVKETQYF.